This T cell receptor beta chain originates from a study of cytomegalovirus exposure and HLA in healthy donors. Study-wide points: Rarity marked most TCR sequences, yet some public TCRs occurred in many donors.

In the PCR, 60 Vbeta and 13 Jbeta primers were used. Assay used: immunoSEQ multiplex PCR; TCRdb lists only in-frame clones, some missing. The repertoire includes about 67,000 clones, around 75% of them detected once, and about 8.2% sits in the top ten. Losses at the gene ends were 3 bases for V and 5 bases for J; bases not matched to a gene: 10. Germline V gene data show CDR1 as SGHAT and CDR2 as FQNNGV. The CDR3 contains 16 residues. Healthy individuals who donated bone marrow served as the donors. A remark on this clone: Its specificity is unknown.

The rearrangement joins TRBV11-2 to TRBJ2-1; 7 bases agree with TRBD1. Input material: PBMCs. The origin of this receptor is a man aged 60 to 75 in good health and CMV-seropositive. This CDR3 is CASSFSTGWANNEQFF. Here the CDR3 DNA reads TGTGCCAGCAGCTTCTCGACAGGGTGGGCAAACAATGAGCAGTTCTTC.